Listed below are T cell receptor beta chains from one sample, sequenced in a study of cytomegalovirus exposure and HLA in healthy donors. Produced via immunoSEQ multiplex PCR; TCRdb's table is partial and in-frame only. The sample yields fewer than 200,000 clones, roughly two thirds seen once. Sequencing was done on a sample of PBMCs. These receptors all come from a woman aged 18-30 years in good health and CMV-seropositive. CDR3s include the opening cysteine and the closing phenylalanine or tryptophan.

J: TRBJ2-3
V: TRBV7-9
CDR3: CASSLRSSSTDTQYF

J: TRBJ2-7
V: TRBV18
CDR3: CASSPPSRSSYEQYF

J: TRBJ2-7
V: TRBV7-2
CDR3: CASSLVGLAGYEQYF

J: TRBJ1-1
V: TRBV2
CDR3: CASRYSRNMNTEAFF

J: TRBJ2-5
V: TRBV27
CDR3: CASSGLAGGHRETQYF

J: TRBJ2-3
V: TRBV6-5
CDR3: CATRPGGAVDTQYF

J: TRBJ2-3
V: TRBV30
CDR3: CAWASGNTDTQYF

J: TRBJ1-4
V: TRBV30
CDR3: CAWSLAGIGNEKLFF

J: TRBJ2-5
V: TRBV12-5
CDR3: CASAFGAGEGETQYF

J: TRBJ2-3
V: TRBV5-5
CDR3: CASSPPRALGAALLTDTQYF